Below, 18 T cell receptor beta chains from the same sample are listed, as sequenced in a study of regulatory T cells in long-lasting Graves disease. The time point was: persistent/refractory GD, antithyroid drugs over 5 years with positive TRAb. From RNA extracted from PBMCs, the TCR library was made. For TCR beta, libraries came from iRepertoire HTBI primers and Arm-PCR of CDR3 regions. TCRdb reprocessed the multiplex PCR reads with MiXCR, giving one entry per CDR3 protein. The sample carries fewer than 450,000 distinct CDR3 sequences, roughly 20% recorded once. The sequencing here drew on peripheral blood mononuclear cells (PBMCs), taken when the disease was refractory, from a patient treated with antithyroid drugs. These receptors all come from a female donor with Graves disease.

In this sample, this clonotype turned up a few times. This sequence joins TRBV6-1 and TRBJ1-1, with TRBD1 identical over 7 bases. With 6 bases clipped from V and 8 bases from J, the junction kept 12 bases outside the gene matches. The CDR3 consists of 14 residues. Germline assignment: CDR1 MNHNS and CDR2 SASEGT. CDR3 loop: CASREQGKESEAFF. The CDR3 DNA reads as TGTGCCAGCAGGGAACAGGGGAAGGAGTCGGAAGCTTTCTTT.

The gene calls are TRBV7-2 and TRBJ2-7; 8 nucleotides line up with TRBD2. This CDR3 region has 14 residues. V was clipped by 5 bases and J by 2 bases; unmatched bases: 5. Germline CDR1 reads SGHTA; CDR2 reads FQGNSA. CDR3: CASSPFSGAYEQYF. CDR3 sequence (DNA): TGTGCCAGCAGCCCTTTTAGCGGGGCCTACGAGCAGTACTTC.

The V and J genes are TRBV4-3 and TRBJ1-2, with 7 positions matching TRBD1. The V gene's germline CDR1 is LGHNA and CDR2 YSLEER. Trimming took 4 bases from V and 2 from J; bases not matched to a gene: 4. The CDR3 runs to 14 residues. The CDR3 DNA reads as TGCGCCAGCAGCCCGGGGACAGCGAACTATGGCTACACCTTC. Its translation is CASSPGTANYGYTF.

The CDR3 DNA is TGTGCCGGGACTAGCGGGAGAATGGGAGAGCAGTTCTTC. Protein product: CAGTSGRMGEQFF. V usage is TRBV28 and J usage is TRBJ2-1, with TRBD2 matching over 14 bases. CDR3 size: 13 residues. The germline V gene has CDR1 MDHEN and CDR2 SYDVKM. J was trimmed by 10 bases and V by 11 bases; bases with no gene match: 7.

The CDR3 DNA reads as TGTGCCAGCAGCCCCGGAACCCAGGGGAACTATGGCTACACCTTC. Translation gives CASSPGTQGNYGYTF. V and J are TRBV7-9 and TRBJ1-2; D is perhaps TRBD1 (6 bases). The CDR3 contains 15 residues. V dropped 5 bases and J dropped 2 bases, with 15 bases sitting between them. Germline CDR1 is SEHNR and CDR2 is FQNEAQ (reference sequence).

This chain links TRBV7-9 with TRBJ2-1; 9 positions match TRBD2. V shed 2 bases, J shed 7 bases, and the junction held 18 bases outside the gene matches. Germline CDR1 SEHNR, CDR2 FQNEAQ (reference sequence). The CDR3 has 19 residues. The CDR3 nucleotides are TGTGCCAGCAGCTTAAGCCGGGGGGCTGGTGAAGCGGGAGGAAATGAGCAGTTCTTC. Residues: CASSLSRGAGEAGGNEQFF.

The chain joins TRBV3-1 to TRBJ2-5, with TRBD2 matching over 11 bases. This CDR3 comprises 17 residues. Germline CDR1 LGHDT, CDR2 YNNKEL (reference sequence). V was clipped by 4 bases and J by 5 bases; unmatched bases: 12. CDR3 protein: CASSRPPGLAEGETQYF. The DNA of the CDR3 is TGTGCCAGCAGCCGCCCCCCGGGACTAGCGGAGGGGGAGACCCAGTACTTC.

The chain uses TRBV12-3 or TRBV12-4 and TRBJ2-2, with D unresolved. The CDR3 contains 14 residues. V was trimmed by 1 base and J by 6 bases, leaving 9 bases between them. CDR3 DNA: TGTGCCAGCAGTTTAGAAGCGTGGTCCGGGGAGCTGTTTTTT. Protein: CASSLEAWSGELFF.

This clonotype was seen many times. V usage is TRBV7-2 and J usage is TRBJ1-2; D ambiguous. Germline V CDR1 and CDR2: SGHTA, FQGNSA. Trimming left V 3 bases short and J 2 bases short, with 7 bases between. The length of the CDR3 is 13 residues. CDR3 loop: CASSLVLNYGYTF. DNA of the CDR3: TGTGCCAGCAGCTTGGTACTGAACTATGGCTACACCTTC.

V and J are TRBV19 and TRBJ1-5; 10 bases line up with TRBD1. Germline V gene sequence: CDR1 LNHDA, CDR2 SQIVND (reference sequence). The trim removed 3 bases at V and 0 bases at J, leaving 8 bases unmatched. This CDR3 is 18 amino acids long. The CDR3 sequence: CASSIPGQGLHSNQPQHF. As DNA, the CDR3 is TGTGCCAGTAGTATTCCGGGACAGGGGCTCCATAGCAATCAGCCCCAGCATTTT.

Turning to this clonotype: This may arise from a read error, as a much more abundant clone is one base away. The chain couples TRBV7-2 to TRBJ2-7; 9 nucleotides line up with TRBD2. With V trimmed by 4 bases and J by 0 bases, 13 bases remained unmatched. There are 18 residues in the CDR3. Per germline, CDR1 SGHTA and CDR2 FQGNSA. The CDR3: CASSSVHGAGGSSYEQYF. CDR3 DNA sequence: TGTGCCAGCAGCTCAGTTCATGGAGCGGGGGGAAGCTCCTACGAGCAGTACTTC. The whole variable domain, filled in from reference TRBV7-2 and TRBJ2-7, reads GAGVSQSPSNKVTEKGKDVELRCDPISGHTALYWYRQSLGQGLEFLIYFQGNSAPDKSGLPSDRFSAERTGGSVSTLTIQRTQQEDSAVYLCASSSVHGAGGSSYEQYFGPGTRLTVT.

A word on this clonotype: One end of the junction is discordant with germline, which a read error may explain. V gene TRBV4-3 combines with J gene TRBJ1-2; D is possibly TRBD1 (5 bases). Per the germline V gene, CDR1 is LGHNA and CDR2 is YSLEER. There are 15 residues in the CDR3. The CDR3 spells CAGSQEAGRNYGYTF. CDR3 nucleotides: TGCGCCGGCAGCCAAGAAGCAGGGAGGAACTATGGCTACACCTTC.

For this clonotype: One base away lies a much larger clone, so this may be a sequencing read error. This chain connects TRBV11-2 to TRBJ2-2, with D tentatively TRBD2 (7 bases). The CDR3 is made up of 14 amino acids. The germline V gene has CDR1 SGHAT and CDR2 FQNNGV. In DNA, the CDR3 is TGTGCCAGCAGCGGGGGGGCGAACACCGGGGAGCTGCTTTTT. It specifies CASSGGANTGELLF.

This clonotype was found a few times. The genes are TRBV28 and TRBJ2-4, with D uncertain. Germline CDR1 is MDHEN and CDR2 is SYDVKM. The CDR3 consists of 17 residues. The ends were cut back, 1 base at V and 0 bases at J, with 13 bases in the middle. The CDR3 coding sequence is TGTGCCAGCAGTTTATTTCCCAGACTTGGAGCCAAAAACATTCAGTACTTC. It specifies CASSLFPRLGAKNIQYF.

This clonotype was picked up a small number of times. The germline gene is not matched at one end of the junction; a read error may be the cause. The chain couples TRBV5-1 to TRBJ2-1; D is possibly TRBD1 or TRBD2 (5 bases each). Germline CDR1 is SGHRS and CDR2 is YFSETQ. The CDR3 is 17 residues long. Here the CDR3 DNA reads TGTGCCAGCAGCCAAGCACGTCCCTCCGGGGCCGGTGATGAGCAGTTCTTC. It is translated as CASSQARPSGAGDEQFF.

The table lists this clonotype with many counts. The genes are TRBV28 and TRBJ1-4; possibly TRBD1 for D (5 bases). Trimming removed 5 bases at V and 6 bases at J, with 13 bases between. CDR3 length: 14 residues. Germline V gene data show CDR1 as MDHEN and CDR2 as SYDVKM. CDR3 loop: CASSTDEGDEKLFF. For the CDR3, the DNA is TGTGCCAGCAGTACAGACGAAGGGGATGAAAAACTGTTTTTT.

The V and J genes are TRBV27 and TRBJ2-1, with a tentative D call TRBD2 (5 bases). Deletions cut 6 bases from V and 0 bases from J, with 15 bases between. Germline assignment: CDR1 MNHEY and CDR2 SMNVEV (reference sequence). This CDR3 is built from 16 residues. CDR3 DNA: TGTGCCAGCAGCCCCGGACTCGCCTACTCCTACAATGAGCAGTTCTTC. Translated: CASSPGLAYSYNEQFF.

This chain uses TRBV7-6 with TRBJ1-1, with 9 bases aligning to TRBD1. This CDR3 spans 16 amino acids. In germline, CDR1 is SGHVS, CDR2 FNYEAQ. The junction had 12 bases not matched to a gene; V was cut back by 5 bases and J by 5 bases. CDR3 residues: CASSPRQGEQRTEAFF. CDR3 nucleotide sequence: TGTGCCAGCAGCCCCCGACAGGGGGAACAACGGACTGAAGCTTTCTTT. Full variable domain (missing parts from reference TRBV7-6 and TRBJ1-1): GAGVSQSPRYKVTKRGQDVALRCDPISGHVSLYWYRQALGQGPEFLTYFNYEAQQDKSGLPNDRFSAERPEGSISTLTIQRTEQRDSAMYRCASSPRQGEQRTEAFFGQGTRLTVV.